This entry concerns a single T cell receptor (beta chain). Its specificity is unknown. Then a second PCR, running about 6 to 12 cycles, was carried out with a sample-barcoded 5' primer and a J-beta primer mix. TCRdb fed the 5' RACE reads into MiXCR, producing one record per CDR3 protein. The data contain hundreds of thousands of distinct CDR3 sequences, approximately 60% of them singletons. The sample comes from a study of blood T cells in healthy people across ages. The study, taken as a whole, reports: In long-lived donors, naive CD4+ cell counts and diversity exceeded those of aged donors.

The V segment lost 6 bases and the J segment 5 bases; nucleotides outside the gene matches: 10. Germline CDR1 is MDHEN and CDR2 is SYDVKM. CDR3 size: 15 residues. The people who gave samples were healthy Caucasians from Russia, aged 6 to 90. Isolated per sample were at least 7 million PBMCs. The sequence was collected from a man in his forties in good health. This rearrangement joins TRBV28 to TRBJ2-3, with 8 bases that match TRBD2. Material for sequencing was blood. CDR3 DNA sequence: TGTGCCAGCAGCCCTCTCAGCGGGAGAAAAGATACGCAGTATTTT. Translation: CASSPLSGRKDTQYF.